Below are 24 T cell receptor beta chains sequenced from a single sample in a study of blood T cell repertoires in COVID-19. Using immunoSEQ multiplex PCR, the repertoire was profiled, and TCRdb retains in-frame clones only, with some absent. This table has roughly 48,000 clones, over 80% appearing once. Material for sequencing was peripheral blood. These receptors came from a man in his 70s with acute or convalescent COVID-19.

The V call is TRBV12-3 or TRBV12-4, the J call TRBJ1-1, with D possibly matching TRBD1 (5 bases). The CDR3 is made up of 13 amino acids. V was shortened by 7 bases and J by 5 bases, with 14 bases between the two germline ends. The CDR3 here is CASTLLGGTEAFF. CDR3 DNA sequence: TGTGCCAGCACCTTACTCGGGGGGACTGAAGCTTTCTTT.

V gene TRBV11-2 combines with J gene TRBJ2-5; D ambiguous. V was clipped by 0 bases and J by 8 bases, with 10 bases between them. The CDR3 spans 13 residues. The germline gives CDR1 SGHAT, CDR2 FQNNGV. CDR3 in amino acids: CASSLDSASTQYF. The DNA for the CDR3 is TGTGCCAGCAGCTTAGACTCTGCGAGCACCCAGTACTTC.

V usage is TRBV6-5 and J usage is TRBJ1-2; D gene uncertain. Trimming took 10 bases from V and 5 from J, leaving 17 bases between them. CDR3 length equals 13 residues. Germline values: CDR1 MNHEY, CDR2 SVGAGI. CDR3 DNA: TGTGCCACCGGAGACGGGAGGAGGTATGGCTACACCTTC. Its protein is CATGDGRRYGYTF.

The chain is built from TRBV2 and TRBJ2-3; 7 bases are shared with TRBD2. V dropped 8 bases and J dropped 4; count of bases not matched to a gene: 6. Germline V CDR1 and CDR2: SNHLY, FYNNEI. The CDR3 has 13 residues. The CDR3 is CASQAGVADTQYF. The CDR3 DNA reads as TGTGCCAGCCAGGCGGGAGTGGCAGATACGCAGTATTTT. The complete variable domain, with remaining parts taken from reference TRBV2 and TRBJ2-3, reads EPEVTQTPSHQVTQMGQEVILRCVPISNHLYFYWYRQILGQKVEFLVSFYNNEISEKSEIFDDQFSVERPDGSNFTLKIRSTKLEDSAMYFCASQAGVADTQYFGPGTRLTVL.

This rearrangement joins TRBV7-8 to TRBJ1-1; TRBD1 agrees at 7 bases. CDR1 SGHVS and CDR2 FQNEAQ come from the germline V gene. With 0 bases clipped from V and 5 bases from J, the junction kept 6 bases outside the gene matches. This CDR3 region has 15 residues. The CDR3 DNA sequence: TGTGCCAGCAGCTTAGCCGGGAGGGGGCGAACTGAAGCTTTCTTT. Encoded protein: CASSLAGRGRTEAFF.

The rearrangement links TRBV18 to TRBJ2-7; D is unclear. The CDR3 is 12 residues long. V lost 2 bases to trimming and J lost 4 bases, with 6 bases between them. CDR1 is KGHSH and CDR2 is LQKENI in the germline V gene. The CDR3 region is CASSPGQYEQYF. Written as DNA, the CDR3 is TGTGCCAGCTCACCAGGCCAGTACGAGCAGTACTTC.

The V gene is TRBV19, the J gene TRBJ2-5; 14 bases align to TRBD2. The CDR3 loop spans 18 amino acids. V shed 5 bases and J 4 bases; nucleotides not matched to a gene: 12. The germline gives CDR1 LNHDA, CDR2 SQIVND (reference sequence). The CDR3 is CASSSRTSGRRLGETQYF. The CDR3 region has the DNA TGTGCCAGTAGTTCAAGGACTAGCGGGAGGCGGCTGGGAGAGACCCAGTACTTC.

The sample holds a few counts of this clone. The chain links TRBV30 to TRBJ2-5; TRBD1 aligns across 9 bases. This CDR3 has 15 amino acids. CDR1 is GTSNPN and CDR2 is SVGIG in the germline V gene (reference sequence). Trimming removed 5 bases from V and 4 bases from J; junction bases left unmatched: 11. The CDR3 DNA sequence: TGTGCCTGGGGCCGCGGGACAGGGACTGGAGAGACCCAGTACTTC. Its translation is CAWGRGTGTGETQYF.

J is TRBJ2-3 and V is TRBV10-2; D might be TRBD2 (6 bases). The length of the CDR3 is 20 residues. Germline V gene data show CDR1 as WSHSY and CDR2 as SAAADI. V was shortened by 3 bases and J by 0 bases, with 25 bases between the two germline ends. The CDR3 spells CASSDSPRGSGLSSTDTQYF. Written as DNA, the CDR3 is TGCGCCAGCAGTGATTCCCCTCGGGGGAGCGGCCTATCTAGCACAGATACGCAGTATTTT.

This clone was seen just once. The V and J genes are TRBV7-9 and TRBJ1-4; D gene ambiguous. Trimming shortened V by 1 base and J by 8 bases, and 14 bases separated the two germline ends. The germline V gene has CDR1 SEHNR and CDR2 FQNEAQ (reference sequence). This CDR3 region has 15 residues. In DNA form, the CDR3 reads TGTGCCAGCAGCTTAGACAGCTCCCAGAGAGAAAAACTGTTTTTT. This codes for CASSLDSSQREKLFF.

This clone was recorded once. This chain links TRBV27 with TRBJ1-2; 8 nucleotides align to TRBD1. Germline-derived CDR1 and CDR2 are MNHEY and SMNVEV (reference sequence). CDR3 length equals 14 residues. V lost 4 bases to trimming and J lost 4 bases; unmatched junction nucleotides: 5. The CDR3 nucleotides read TGTGCCAGCAGTTCCCTACAGGGGGTCTATGGCTACACCTTC. As protein: CASSSLQGVYGYTF.

The V gene is TRBV30, the J gene TRBJ1-1; D remains unclear. Between the trimmed V and J ends, which lost 2 bases and 2 bases, there was a span of 9 bases. This CDR3 spans 13 amino acids. Germline assignment: CDR1 GTSNPN and CDR2 SVGIG (reference sequence). The CDR3 sequence is CAWSSAGNTEAFF. The CDR3 DNA follows: TGTGCCTGGAGTTCTGCAGGCAACACTGAAGCTTTCTTT.

The V call is TRBV7-3, the J call TRBJ2-5, with TRBD2 identical over 13 bases. Trimming at V came to 2 bases and at J to 2 bases, leaving 5 bases not matched to a gene. The V gene's germline CDR1 is SGHTA and CDR2 FQGTGA. The CDR3 length is 17 residues. The CDR3 bases are TGTGCCAGCAGCTTATCCCGGACTAGCGGGAGTCAAGAGACCCAGTACTTC. Protein sequence: CASSLSRTSGSQETQYF.

V gene TRBV5-6 combines with J gene TRBJ2-5; tentatively, D is TRBD2 (5 bases). Trimming took off 2 bases at V and 5 bases at J, with 13 bases between the two ends. Germline CDR1 SGHDT, CDR2 YYEEEE. The CDR3 runs to 14 residues. The CDR3 nucleotides read TGTGCCAGCAGCTTAGGCGCTTGGAGGGAGACCCAGTACTTC. Translated: CASSLGAWRETQYF. The full variable domain, completed using reference TRBV5-6 and TRBJ2-5, is DAGVTQSPTHLIKTRGQQVTLRCSPKSGHDTVSWYQQALGQGPQFIFQYYEEEERQRGNFPDRFSGHQFPNYSSELNVNALLLGDSALYLCASSLGAWRETQYFGPGTRLLVL.

This rearrangement joins TRBV6-5 to TRBJ2-5; 10 nucleotides match TRBD2. Germline V gene lookup returns CDR1 MNHEY and CDR2 SVGAGI. The CDR3 is made up of 14 amino acids. V shed 7 bases and J 3 bases; nucleotides not matched to a gene: 5. The CDR3 protein is CASNTGLAEETQYF. DNA for the CDR3: TGTGCCAGCAATACAGGACTAGCGGAAGAGACCCAGTACTTC.

The sample holds one count of this clone. The gene calls are TRBV7-3 and TRBJ2-2; D call uncertain. Per the germline V gene, CDR1 is SGHTA and CDR2 is FQGTGA. The CDR3 is 15 amino acids. Trimming took off 1 base at V and 0 bases at J, with 6 bases between the two ends. The CDR3 protein is CASSLSGANTGELFF. The CDR3 DNA is TGTGCCAGCAGCTTAAGCGGAGCGAACACCGGGGAGCTGTTTTTT.

The chain carries TRBV18 and TRBJ1-1; 10 bases are a match to TRBD1. J lost 11 bases, V lost 5 bases, and 11 bases had no gene match. Germline CDR1 and CDR2: KGHSH and LQKENI. CDR3 length: 14 amino acids. The CDR3 sequence: CASSAETGGPEAFF. The CDR3 DNA follows: TGTGCCAGCTCAGCTGAGACAGGGGGCCCGGAGGCTTTCTTT.

This chain connects TRBV29-1 to TRBJ1-1; D is perhaps TRBD1 (5 bases). The CDR3 has 13 residues. Germline V lookup: CDR1 SQVTM, CDR2 ANQGSEA. The ends were cut back, 5 bases at V and 7 bases at J, with 17 bases in the middle. CDR3 sequence (DNA): TGCAGCGTTCCTAACCGGGGGGACCTTGAAGCTTTCTTT. It yields the protein CSVPNRGDLEAFF.

The chain recombines TRBV4-3 with TRBJ2-1; TRBD2 matches at 12 bases. V lost 1 base to trimming and J lost 9 bases; unmatched junction nucleotides: 13. Germline CDR1 and CDR2: LGHNA and YSLEER. The CDR3 runs to 18 residues. CDR3 DNA: TGCGCCAGCAGCCAAGCCCCCCGGGCTAGCGGGAGGGCCGTTGAGCAGTTCTTC. Encoded protein: CASSQAPRASGRAVEQFF.

This sequence joins TRBV9 and TRBJ2-7; 8 bases line up with TRBD2. Germline assignment: CDR1 SGDLS and CDR2 YYNGEE. The CDR3 runs 14 residues. After removal of 7 bases from V and 6 bases from J, the junction contained 12 bases not matched to a gene. CDR3 sequence (DNA): TGTGCCAGCGGACTTGGGACTAGTAGGGCCGAGCAGTACTTC. This gives the protein CASGLGTSRAEQYF. Variable domain in full (rest from reference TRBV9 and TRBJ2-7): DSGVTQTPKHLITATGQRVTLRCSPRSGDLSVYWYQQSLDQGLQFLIQYYNGEERAKGNILERFSAQQFPDLHSELNLSSLELGDSALYFCASGLGTSRAEQYFGPGTRLTVT.

This clone was seen only a few times. The gene calls are TRBV6-5 and TRBJ1-5; D call uncertain. This CDR3 comprises 15 residues. The V gene's germline CDR1 is MNHEY and CDR2 SVGAGI. V was clipped by 8 bases and J by 4 bases, with 18 bases between them. DNA for the CDR3: TGTGCCAGCGTCAAGGAGGGAGAAAGTAATCAGCCCCAGCATTTT. Amino acids: CASVKEGESNQPQHF.

This chain links TRBV11-2 with TRBJ1-2; 10 bases agree with TRBD1. V gave up 2 bases and J gave up 3 bases; unmatched junction bases: 6. Germline V lookup: CDR1 SGHAT, CDR2 FQNNGV. This CDR3 is 16 amino acids long. CDR3 region: CASSLRRTGGDYGYTF. DNA for the CDR3: TGTGCCAGCAGCTTAAGGCGGACAGGGGGGGACTATGGCTACACCTTC. The full variable domain, in which reference TRBV11-2 and TRBJ1-2 provide the parts outside the CDR3, is EAGVAQSPRYKIIEKRQSVAFWCNPISGHATLYWYQQILGQGPKLLIQFQNNGVVDDSQLPKDRFSAERLKGVDSTLKIQPAKLEDSAVYLCASSLRRTGGDYGYTFGSGTRLTVV.

V and J are TRBV15 and TRBJ1-2; D is possibly TRBD1 (6 bases). The CDR3 runs to 13 residues. Germline V gene data show CDR1 as LNHNV and CDR2 as YYDKDF (reference sequence). Trimming cost V 1 base and J 10 bases, with 13 bases left between them. The CDR3 spells CATSRGGDTHYTF. CDR3 DNA: TGTGCCACCAGCAGAGGAGGGGACACCCACTACACCTTC.

Concerning this clone itself: The junction differs from germline at one of its ends, possibly a read error. The V call is TRBV3-1 (or the pseudogene TRBV3-2), the J call TRBJ1-3; D might be TRBD1 (6 bases). Germline V gives CDR1 LGHDT, CDR2 YNNKEL (reference sequence). This CDR3 is 12 amino acids long. Here the CDR3 DNA reads TGTGCCAGCAGCTTGGGGGCAGGGAAAAGTGATTTT. Encoded protein: CASSLGAGKSDF.